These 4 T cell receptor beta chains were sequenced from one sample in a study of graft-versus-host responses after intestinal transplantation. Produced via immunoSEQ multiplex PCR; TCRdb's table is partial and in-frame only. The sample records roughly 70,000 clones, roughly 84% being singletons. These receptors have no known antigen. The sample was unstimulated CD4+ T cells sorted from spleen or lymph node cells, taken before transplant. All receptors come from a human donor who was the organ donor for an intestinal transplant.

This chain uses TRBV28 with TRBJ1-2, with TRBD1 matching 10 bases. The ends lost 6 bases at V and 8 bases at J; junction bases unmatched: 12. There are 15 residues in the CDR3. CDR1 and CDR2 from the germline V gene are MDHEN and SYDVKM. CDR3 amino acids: CASSLRTGTGEGYTF. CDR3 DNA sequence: TGTGCCAGCAGCCTGCGCACCGGGACAGGGGAAGGCTACACCTTC.

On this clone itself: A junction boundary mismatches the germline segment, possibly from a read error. The CDR3, as DNA: TGCGCCAGCAGTTTGGGACTAGCGGGGGGGCGGGACATTCAGTACTTC. This codes for CASSLGLAGGRDIQYF. The rearrangement uses TRBV5-1 and TRBJ2-4, with TRBD2 matching 16 bases. Germline V lookup: CDR1 SGHRS, CDR2 YFSETQ. CDR3 length: 16 residues.

As DNA, the CDR3 is TGCGCCAGCAGCCAATCTCGGGGGGGGTATGGCTACACCTTC. It encodes CASSQSRGGYGYTF. The V call is TRBV4-3, the J call TRBJ1-2; a weak D match, TRBD1 (5 bases). Deletions cut 2 bases from V and 5 bases from J, with 12 bases between. Germline V gives CDR1 LGHNA, CDR2 YSLEER. There are 14 residues in the CDR3.

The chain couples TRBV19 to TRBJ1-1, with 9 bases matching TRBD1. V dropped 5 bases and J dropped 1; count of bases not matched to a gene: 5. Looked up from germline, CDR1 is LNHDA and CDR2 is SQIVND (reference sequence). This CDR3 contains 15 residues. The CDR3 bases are TGTGCCAGTAGTCAGAAGGACAGGGGGAACACTGAAGCTTTCTTT. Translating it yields CASSQKDRGNTEAFF.